This T cell receptor beta chain was sequenced during a study of T cells after yellow fever vaccination. The CDR3 is 13 residues long. J was trimmed by 6 bases and V by 4 bases; bases with no gene match: 6. The V gene's germline CDR1 is SGHDT and CDR2 YYEEEE. MiXCR was run by TCRdb on the 5' RACE reads, yielding one entry per CDR3 protein. The repertoire holds around 500,000 distinct CDR3 sequences, with 21% as singletons. The material sequenced was PBMCs, taken roughly 20 days after the first yellow fever vaccination. The TCR comes from a man aged 18 to 29 who received the YFV17D yellow fever vaccine. The rearrangement links TRBV5-6 to TRBJ1-1; 7 bases map to TRBD1. CDR3 sequence: CASSPYRGAEAFF. In DNA, the CDR3 is TGTGCCAGCAGCCCATACAGGGGCGCTGAAGCTTTCTTT.